The next 19 T cell receptor beta chains were all read from a single sample in a study of T cells after yellow fever vaccination. In TCRdb, the 5' RACE reads were re-called with MiXCR into one record per CDR3 protein. Of under 550,000 distinct CDR3 sequences detected, 21% appear once; the ten largest clones hold about 16%. The source material was PBMCs, sampled approximately 22 days after the first yellow fever vaccination. The source of these receptors is a man between 18 and 29 years old who received the YFV17D yellow fever vaccine.

This chain connects TRBV15 to TRBJ2-1, with 12 bases fitting TRBD2. The V gene's germline CDR1 is LNHNV and CDR2 YYDKDF (reference sequence). J was trimmed by 6 bases and V by 3 bases; bases with no gene match: 6. The CDR3 spans 16 residues. CDR3 sequence reads: CATSRGELAGGNEQFF. DNA of the CDR3: TGTGCCACCAGCAGGGGGGAACTAGCGGGGGGCAATGAGCAGTTCTTC.

This CDR3 reads CASSWAGEVNQPQHF. The CDR3, as DNA: TGTGCCAGCAGTTGGGCCGGGGAGGTCAATCAGCCCCAGCATTTT. V is TRBV6-5 and J is TRBJ1-5; D is undetermined. Trimming left V 4 bases short and J 3 bases short, with 13 bases between. This CDR3 is built from 15 residues. The V gene's germline CDR1 is MNHEY and CDR2 SVGAGI.

Only a few counts were recorded for this clonotype. V gene TRBV9 combines with J gene TRBJ1-6; D may be TRBD1 (6 bases). This CDR3 spans 13 amino acids. Germline V gene sequence: CDR1 SGDLS, CDR2 YYNGEE. Deletions cut 4 bases from V and 10 bases from J, with 12 bases between. The CDR3 sequence is CASSQWTASPLHF. As DNA, the CDR3 is TGTGCCAGCAGCCAATGGACAGCCTCACCCCTCCACTTT.

The J gene is TRBJ2-3, the V gene TRBV9; tentative D call: TRBD2 (6 bases). Germline CDR1 SGDLS, CDR2 YYNGEE. CDR3 size: 15 residues. V lost 4 bases and J lost 2, with 14 bases in between. The chain's CDR3 is CASSIDGTSTDTQYF. In nucleotides, the CDR3 is TGTGCCAGCAGCATTGACGGGACTTCCACAGATACGCAGTATTTT.

In this sample, this clonotype turned up a few times. The rearrangement links TRBV28 to TRBJ1-1, with D perhaps TRBD1 (5 bases). Per germline, CDR1 MDHEN and CDR2 SYDVKM. This CDR3 spans 15 amino acids. V lost 1 base and J lost 7, with 16 bases in between. Here the CDR3 DNA reads TGTGCCAGCAGTTTATCGGGGACCGGGACCGATGAAGCTTTCTTT. Amino acids: CASSLSGTGTDEAFF.

This clonotype was picked up a small number of times. This sequence joins TRBV6-2 or TRBV6-3 and TRBJ2-5; D could derive from TRBD1 or TRBD2 (5 bases each). Germline V gene data show CDR1 as MNHEY and CDR2 as SVGEGT. This CDR3 contains 20 residues. The germline V and J ends were trimmed by 3 bases and 3 bases, with 29 bases remaining between them. The CDR3 protein is CASSYRLDGTYLLNKETQYF. In DNA, the CDR3 is TGTGCCAGCAGTTATCGATTAGACGGGACCTACCTATTGAATAAAGAGACCCAGTACTTC.

The rearrangement uses TRBV5-1 and TRBJ2-3, with D hard to call. Per the germline V gene, CDR1 is SGHRS and CDR2 is YFSETQ. This CDR3 is 15 amino acids long. V lost 4 bases and J lost 2, with 14 bases in between. The CDR3 bases are TGCGCCAGCAGCCGATCAGAGATACTCACAGATACGCAGTATTTT. Its translation: CASSRSEILTDTQYF.

Here the CDR3 reads CASSSGLLRDTEAFF. CDR3 sequence (DNA): TGTGCCAGCAGCTCTGGACTCCTTCGGGACACTGAAGCTTTCTTT. V is TRBV7-3 and J is TRBJ1-1, with D hard to call. The V end was cut by 4 bases, the J end by 3 bases, with 15 bases between. Per the germline V gene, CDR1 is SGHTA and CDR2 is FQGTGA. The CDR3 consists of 15 residues.

In regard to this clonotype: The junction departs from germline at one end; a sequencing error may be responsible. The chain recombines TRBV12-3 or TRBV12-4 with TRBJ1-3; D is possibly TRBD1 (5 bases). The CDR3 is 14 amino acids. CDR3 in amino acids: CANSLAGTGNTIYF. Here the CDR3 DNA reads TGTGCCAACAGTTTAGCAGGGACTGGAAACACCATATATTTT.

This clonotype was detected a few times. The chain joins TRBV5-1 to TRBJ2-3; 11 bases are a match to TRBD1. The junction had 4 bases not matched to a gene; V was cut back by 3 bases and J by 4 bases. The CDR3 loop spans 15 amino acids. Germline V gene lookup returns CDR1 SGHRS and CDR2 YFSETQ. DNA for the CDR3: TGCGCCAGCAGCTCGGACAGGGGGCTCCCAGATACGCAGTATTTT. Its protein is CASSSDRGLPDTQYF.

A few counts support this clonotype. The V gene is TRBV7-9, the J gene TRBJ1-4, with D perhaps matching TRBD1 (5 bases). CDR1 and CDR2 (germline): SEHNR, FQNEAQ (reference sequence). The CDR3 has 14 amino acids. Trimming took off 5 bases at V and 2 bases at J, with 9 bases between the two ends. CDR3 sequence reads: CASSPGLTNEKLFF. Written as DNA, the CDR3 is TGTGCCAGCAGCCCAGGGTTGACTAATGAAAAACTGTTTTTT. The full variable domain, rest sourced from reference TRBV7-9 and TRBJ1-4, is DTGVSQNPRHKITKRGQNVTFRCDPISEHNRLYWYRQTLGQGPEFLTYFQNEAQLEKSRLLSDRFSAERPKGSFSTLEIQRTEQGDSAMYLCASSPGLTNEKLFFGSGTQLSVL.

The rearrangement uses TRBV5-1 and TRBJ2-3; 10 bases map to TRBD2. This CDR3 has 17 amino acids. The germline CDR1 and CDR2 sequences are SGHRS and YFSETQ. Unmatched junction bases numbered 4, after V lost 0 bases and J lost 0 bases. The CDR3 DNA sequence: TGCGCCAGCAGCTTGGTAGCGGGGGGCCCTAGCACAGATACGCAGTATTTT. It is translated as CASSLVAGGPSTDTQYF.

This clonotype was found a few times. The chain links TRBV4-1 to TRBJ2-5; 11 bases are a match to TRBD2. The germline CDR1 and CDR2 sequences are MGHRA and YSYEKL. The junction had 11 bases not matched to a gene; V was cut back by 3 bases and J by 5 bases. The CDR3 consists of 17 residues. CDR3: CASSQSASGGSWETQYF. The CDR3 bases are TGCGCCAGCAGCCAGTCGGCTAGCGGGGGGTCTTGGGAGACCCAGTACTTC.

J is TRBJ2-5 and V is TRBV6-5; no clear D. Trimming removed 4 bases from V and 10 bases from J, with 7 bases in between. CDR3 length: 10 amino acids. Germline assignment: CDR1 MNHEY and CDR2 SVGAGI. As DNA, the CDR3 is TGTGCCAGCAGTTTTCCAGACCAGTACTTC. It is translated as CASSFPDQYF.

V is TRBV18 and J is TRBJ2-3; no reliable D call. This CDR3 is built from 12 residues. The germline V gene encodes CDR1 KGHSH and CDR2 LQKENI. V lost 5 bases and J 6 bases, leaving 9 bases between the germline ends. This chain's CDR3 is CASSVIRDTQYF. CDR3 coding DNA: TGTGCCAGCTCAGTAATCAGGGATACGCAGTATTTT.

The gene calls are TRBV12-3 or TRBV12-4 and TRBJ2-5; 9 bases fit TRBD2. This CDR3 is 15 amino acids long. J lost 5 bases, V lost 3 bases, and 7 bases had no gene match. This CDR3 reads CASSFRGGVLETQYF. The CDR3 DNA sequence: TGTGCCAGCAGTTTTCGCGGGGGGGTCCTCGAGACCCAGTACTTC.

The chain uses TRBV7-3 and TRBJ2-3; unclear D gene. CDR1 is SGHTA, CDR2 FQGTGA, per germline. CDR3 size: 15 residues. The V end was cut by 4 bases, the J end by 2 bases, with 13 bases between. CDR3 protein: CASSWRTQNTDTQYF. In DNA, the CDR3 is TGTGCCAGCAGCTGGAGAACCCAGAACACAGATACGCAGTATTTT.

Ten or more counts support this clonotype. This chain joins TRBV10-3 and TRBJ2-7; no definite D call. Trimming removed 3 bases at V and 2 bases at J, with 5 bases between. The CDR3 sequence is 12 residues long. Germline V gene data show CDR1 as ENHRY and CDR2 as SYGVKD. CDR3 sequence reads: CAISEHTYEQYF. DNA of the CDR3: TGTGCCATCAGTGAACATACCTACGAGCAGTACTTC.

This clonotype has only a few counts. The chain combines TRBV7-2 with TRBJ1-3; D possibly corresponds to TRBD1 (5 bases). The germline V gene encodes CDR1 SGHTA and CDR2 FQGNSA. The CDR3 runs to 16 residues. V was shortened by 5 bases and J by 0 bases, with 14 bases between the two germline ends. The CDR3 DNA follows: TGTGCCAGCAGCCCGCAGGGCTTCCACTCTGGAAACACCATATATTTT. This translates into CASSPQGFHSGNTIYF. Using reference TRBV7-2 and TRBJ1-3 for the parts outside the CDR3, the full variable domain is GAGVSQSPSNKVTEKGKDVELRCDPISGHTALYWYRQSLGQGLEFLIYFQGNSAPDKSGLPSDRFSAERTGGSVSTLTIQRTQQEDSAVYLCASSPQGFHSGNTIYFGEGSWLTVV.